Listed below are T cell receptor beta chains from one sample, sequenced in a study of T cell repertoires in cytomegalovirus infection. MiXCR, run by TCRdb on the reads, gives a single entry per CDR3 protein. The table includes more than 150,000 distinct CDR3 sequences, 28% detected once. Sequencing was carried out using PBMCs. The receptor source for this set is a human donor in good health (CMV status not recorded). Some clones in this sample may be carry-over from other donors' samples. Both conserved end residues are trimmed from each CDR3.

v_call | cdr3_aa
TRBV29-1 | SVGEVNTEAF
TRBV12-5 | ASGFDNQPQH
TRBV19 | ASSITGGSYNEQF
TRBV29-1 | SVQGTGRFSGYT
TRBV2 | ASCPTGEDEKLF
TRBV19 | ASSTENYNSPLH
TRBV2 | ASSPGEAAPHNEQF
TRBV5-6 | ASSLRKDTQY
TRBV11-1 | ASSFRDGTDTQY
TRBV6-5 | ASSSWTGGNTEAF
TRBV5-4 | ASSSAGWHNSPLH
TRBV29-1 | SVVGEGSSGGYT
TRBV6-2/TRBV6-3 | ASSFFLGYNEQF
TRBV20-1 | SARGLTGKDEKLF
TRBV7-9 | ASRNDNLRAF
TRBV7-3 | ASSVQPGPMNTEAF
TRBV11-3 | ASSFGGAQNTEAF
TRBV12-3/TRBV12-4 | ASSLSREETQY
TRBV7-2 | ASSLSPGMETQY
TRBV6-6 | ASRLDRRSTDTQY
TRBV6-2/TRBV6-3 | ASLRGNTEAF
TRBV7-2 | ASSPLGPQETQY
TRBV6-5 | ASSSRNQPQH
TRBV5-1 | ASSLTKETQY
TRBV7-2 | ASSPVAGEKLF
TRBV29-1 | SAASQGAGTEAF
TRBV29-1 | SVDLGPYEQY
TRBV5-1 | ASSLTGNPLETQY
TRBV10-3 | AITAGMNTEAF
TRBV7-6 | ASSRYLGGGDRGPNEQF
TRBV6-2/TRBV6-3 | ASSYGTYTEAF
TRBV10-3 | AISGGSATGPSEAF
TRBV7-2 | ASSLDKGTYWYT
TRBV5-1 | ASSSSPGQGFEQY
TRBV6-1 | ASSYAGQSRMMNTEAF
TRBV6-1 | ASSEAGGFNQPQH
TRBV7-2 | ASSLALTDYGYT
TRBV7-2 | ASSSGGGDQPQH
TRBV20-1 | SAPGQGGINQPQH
TRBV6-1 | ASSEAAGGPYEQF